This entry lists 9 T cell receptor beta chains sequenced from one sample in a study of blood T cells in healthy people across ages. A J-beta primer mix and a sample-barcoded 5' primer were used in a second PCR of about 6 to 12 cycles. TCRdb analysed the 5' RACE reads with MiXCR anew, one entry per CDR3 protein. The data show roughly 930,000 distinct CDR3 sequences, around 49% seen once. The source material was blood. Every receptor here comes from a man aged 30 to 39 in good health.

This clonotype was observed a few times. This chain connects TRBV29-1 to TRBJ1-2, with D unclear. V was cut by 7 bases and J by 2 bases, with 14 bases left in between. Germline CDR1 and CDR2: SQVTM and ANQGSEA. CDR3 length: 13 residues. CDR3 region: CSARVGINYGYTF. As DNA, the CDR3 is TGCAGCGCCCGAGTGGGGATAAACTATGGCTACACCTTC.

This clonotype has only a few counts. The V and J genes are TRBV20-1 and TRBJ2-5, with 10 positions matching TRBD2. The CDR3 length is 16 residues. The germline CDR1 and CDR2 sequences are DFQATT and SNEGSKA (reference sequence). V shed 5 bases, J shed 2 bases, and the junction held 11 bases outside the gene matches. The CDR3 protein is CSAPDLRTSGQETQYF. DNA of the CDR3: TGCAGTGCTCCCGACCTCCGGACTAGCGGACAAGAGACCCAGTACTTC.

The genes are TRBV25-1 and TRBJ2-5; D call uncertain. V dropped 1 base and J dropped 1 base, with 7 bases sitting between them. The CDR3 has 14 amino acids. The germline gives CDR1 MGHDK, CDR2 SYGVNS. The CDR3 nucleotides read TGTGCCAGCAGTGAATTAAACCCCCAAGAGACCCAGTACTTC. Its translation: CASSELNPQETQYF.

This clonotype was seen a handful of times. This CDR3 is CASNRDSNSPLHF. The CDR3 DNA sequence: TGTGCCAGCAATCGGGACAGTAATTCACCCCTCCACTTT. This chain connects TRBV27 to TRBJ1-6, with 7 bases aligning to TRBD1. CDR1 and CDR2 from the germline V gene are MNHEY and SMNVEV (reference sequence). The CDR3 spans 13 residues. The junction had 3 bases not matched to a gene; V was cut back by 7 bases and J by 6 bases.

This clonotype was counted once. Written as DNA, the CDR3 is TGTGCCAGCAGCACTGCGCGCAGTGAGCAGTTCTTC. Amino acids: CASSTARSEQFF. The chain is built from TRBV7-2 and TRBJ2-1; no clear D gene. With 5 bases removed from V and 9 bases from J, the gap between germline ends came to 11 bases. Per the germline V gene, CDR1 is SGHTA and CDR2 is FQGNSA. This CDR3 is built from 12 residues.

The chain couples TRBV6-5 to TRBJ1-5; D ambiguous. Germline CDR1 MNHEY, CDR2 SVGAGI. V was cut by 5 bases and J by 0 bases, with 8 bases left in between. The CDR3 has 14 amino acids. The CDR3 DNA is TGTGCCAGCAGTCCGGCGTATAGCAATCAGCCCCAGCATTTT. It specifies CASSPAYSNQPQHF.

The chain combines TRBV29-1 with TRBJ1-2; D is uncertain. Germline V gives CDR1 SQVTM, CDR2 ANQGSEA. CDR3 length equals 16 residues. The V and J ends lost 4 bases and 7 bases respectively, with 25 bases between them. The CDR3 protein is CSVVEGMSGLSSGYTF. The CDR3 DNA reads TGCAGCGTTGTAGAGGGTATGTCTGGGCTCAGCTCTGGCTACACCTTC.

CDR3 sequence reads: CASGDYDSPDTQYF. Written as DNA, the CDR3 is TGTGCCAGCGGGGACTACGATTCCCCAGATACGCAGTATTTT. The chain uses TRBV6-6 and TRBJ2-3, with 7 bases fitting TRBD2. J lost 4 bases, V lost 8 bases, and 9 bases had no gene match. This CDR3 is built from 14 residues. Germline V lookup: CDR1 MNHNY, CDR2 SVGAGI (reference sequence).

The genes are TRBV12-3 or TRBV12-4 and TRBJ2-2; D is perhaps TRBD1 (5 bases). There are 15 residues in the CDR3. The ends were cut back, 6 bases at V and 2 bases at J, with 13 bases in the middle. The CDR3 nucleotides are TGTGCCAGCAGGCTACAGGTTGTAAACACCGGGGAGCTGTTTTTT. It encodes CASRLQVVNTGELFF.